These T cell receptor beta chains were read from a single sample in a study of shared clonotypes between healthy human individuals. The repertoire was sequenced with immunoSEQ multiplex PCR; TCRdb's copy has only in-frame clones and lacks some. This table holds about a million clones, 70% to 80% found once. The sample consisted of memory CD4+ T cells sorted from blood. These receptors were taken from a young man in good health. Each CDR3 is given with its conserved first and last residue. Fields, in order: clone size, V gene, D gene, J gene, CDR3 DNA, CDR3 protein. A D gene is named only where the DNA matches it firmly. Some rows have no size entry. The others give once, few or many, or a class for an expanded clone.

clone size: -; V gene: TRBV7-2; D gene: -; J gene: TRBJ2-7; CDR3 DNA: TGTGCCAGCAGCCTGAGCTGGCAAAGCTCCTACGAGCAGTACTTC; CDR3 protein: CASSLSWQSSYEQYF
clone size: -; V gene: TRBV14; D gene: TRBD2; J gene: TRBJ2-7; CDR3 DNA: TGTGCCAGCAGCCAAGGCGGGGGGGTATACTACGAGCAGTACTTC; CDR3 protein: CASSQGGGVYYEQYF
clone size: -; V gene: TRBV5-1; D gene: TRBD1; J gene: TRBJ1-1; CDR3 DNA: TGCGCCAGCAGCTTGGAGGGCAGGGGGTACACTGAAGCTTTCTTT; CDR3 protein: CASSLEGRGYTEAFF
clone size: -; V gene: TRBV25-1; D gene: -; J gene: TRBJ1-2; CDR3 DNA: TGTGCCAGCAGTGAAGGGCCTTGGGGCTACACCTTC; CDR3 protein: CASSEGPWGYTF
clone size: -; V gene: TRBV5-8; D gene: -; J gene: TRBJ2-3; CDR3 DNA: TGTGCCAGCCGCCTCGGGACAGCGGGGGATACGCAGTATTTT; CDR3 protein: CASRLGTAGDTQYF
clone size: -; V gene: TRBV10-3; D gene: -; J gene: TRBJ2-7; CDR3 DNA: TGTGCCTCTTCCCCCCCTGGGGCCTACGAGCAGTACTTC; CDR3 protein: CASSPPGAYEQYF
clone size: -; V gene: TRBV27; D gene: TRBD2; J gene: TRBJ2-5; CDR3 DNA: TGTGCCAGCAGTTTTGGGAGGGTCGAGACCCAGTACTTC; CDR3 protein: CASSFGRVETQYF
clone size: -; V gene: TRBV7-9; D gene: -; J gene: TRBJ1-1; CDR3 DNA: TGTGCCAGCAGCCGTTTTAGGGAAGGCACTGAAGCTTTCTTT; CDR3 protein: CASSRFREGTEAFF
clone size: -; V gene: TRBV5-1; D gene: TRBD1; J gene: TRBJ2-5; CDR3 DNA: TGCGCCAGCAGCTTGGCCGGGGGACAGGGAGAGGGGACCCAGTACTTC; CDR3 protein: CASSLAGGQGEGTQYF
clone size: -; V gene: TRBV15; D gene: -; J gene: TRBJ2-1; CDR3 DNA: TGTGCCACCCAGAACCCGGCGTCTAACCAGCAGTTCTTC; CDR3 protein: CATQNPASNQQFF
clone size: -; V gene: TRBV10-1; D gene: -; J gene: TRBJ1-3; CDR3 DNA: TGCGCCAGCAGTGAGGGGAGGGGGAGTGGAAACACCATATATTTT; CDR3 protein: CASSEGRGSGNTIYF
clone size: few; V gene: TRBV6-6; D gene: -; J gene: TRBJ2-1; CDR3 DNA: TGTGCCAGCAGGGCTGATGGGATGAATAATGAGCAGTTCTTC; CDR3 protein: CASRADGMNNEQFF
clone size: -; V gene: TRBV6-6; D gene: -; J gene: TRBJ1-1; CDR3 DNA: TGTGCCAGCAGCCACCCGGGAGGGGGGAGCAACACTGAAGCTTTCTTT; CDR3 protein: CASSHPGGGSNTEAFF
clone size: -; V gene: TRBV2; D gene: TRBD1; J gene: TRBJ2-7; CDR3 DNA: TGTGCCAGCAGCAGCCGGGACAGGGAACAGTACTTC; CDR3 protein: CASSSRDREQYF
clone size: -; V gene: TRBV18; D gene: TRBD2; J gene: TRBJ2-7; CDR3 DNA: TGTGCCAGCTCGGACCTAGCGGGGGCCGCCTACGAGCAGTACTTC; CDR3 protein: CASSDLAGAAYEQYF
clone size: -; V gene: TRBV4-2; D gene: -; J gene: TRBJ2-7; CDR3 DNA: TGTGCCAGCAGCCAAGATTGGCAGGGGATCTCCTACGAGCAGTACTTC; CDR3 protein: CASSQDWQGISYEQYF
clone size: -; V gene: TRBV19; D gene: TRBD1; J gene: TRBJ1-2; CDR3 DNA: TGTGCCAAATCACTGGACAGGGTTTATGGCTACACCTTC; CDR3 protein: CAKSLDRVYGYTF
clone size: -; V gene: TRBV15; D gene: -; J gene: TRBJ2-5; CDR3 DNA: TGTGCCACCAGCAGGTCAGGGGGGACGTACCAAGAGACCCAGTACTTC; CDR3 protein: CATSRSGGTYQETQYF
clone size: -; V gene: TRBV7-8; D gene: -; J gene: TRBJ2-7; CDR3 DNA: TGTGCCAGCAGCTTTATGGTCCAGAGACTAGTCAGAACCTACGAGCAGTACTTC; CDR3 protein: CASSFMVQRLVRTYEQYF
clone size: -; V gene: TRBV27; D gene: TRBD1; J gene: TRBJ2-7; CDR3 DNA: TGTGCCAGCAGTTCCGGGACAGGGGGCGATTCCTCCTACGAGCAGTACTTC; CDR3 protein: CASSSGTGGDSSYEQYF
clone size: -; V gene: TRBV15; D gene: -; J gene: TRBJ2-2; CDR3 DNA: TGTGCCACCAGCAGAGTGCGGGGCCTAGGCGGGGAGCTGTTTTTT; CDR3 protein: CATSRVRGLGGELFF
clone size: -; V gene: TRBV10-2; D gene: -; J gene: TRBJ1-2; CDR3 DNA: TGCGCCAGCAGTGAACAGGGTGGGACTGGCTACACCTTC; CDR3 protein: CASSEQGGTGYTF
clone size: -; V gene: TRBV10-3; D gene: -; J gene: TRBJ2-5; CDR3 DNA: TGTGCCATCAGTGAGTTTGGCAGAGACCAAGAGACCCAGTACTTC; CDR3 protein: CAISEFGRDQETQYF
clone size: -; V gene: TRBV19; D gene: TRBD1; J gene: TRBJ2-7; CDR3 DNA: TGTGCCAGTGCACAGGGGTGGGTGGGGTCCTACGAGCAGTACTTC; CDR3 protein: CASAQGWVGSYEQYF
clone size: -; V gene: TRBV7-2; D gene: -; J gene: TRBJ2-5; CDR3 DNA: TGTGCCAGCAGCTTCTCGGACCAGGTGGGGACCCAGTACTTC; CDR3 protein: CASSFSDQVGTQYF
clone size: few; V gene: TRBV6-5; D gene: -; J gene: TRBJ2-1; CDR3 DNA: TGTGCCAGCAGTTACGGTTATGAGCAGTTCTTC; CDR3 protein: CASSYGYEQFF
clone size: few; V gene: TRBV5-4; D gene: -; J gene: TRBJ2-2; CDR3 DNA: TGTGCCAGCAGCTTTCAGGGTCTATCCGGGGAGCTGTTTTTT; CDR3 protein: CASSFQGLSGELFF
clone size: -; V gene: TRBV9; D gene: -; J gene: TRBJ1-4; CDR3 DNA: TGTGCCAGCAGCTCCAGAAGGGGGGAAAAACTGTTTTTT; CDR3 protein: CASSSRRGEKLFF
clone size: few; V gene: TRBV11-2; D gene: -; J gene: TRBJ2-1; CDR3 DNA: TGTGCCAGCAGCTTAGATCGGTTATCGGATGAGCAGTTCTTC; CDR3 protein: CASSLDRLSDEQFF
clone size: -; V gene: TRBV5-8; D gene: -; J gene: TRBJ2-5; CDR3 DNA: TGTGCCAGCAGCTTGGACTCAGGGAGACGGGAGACCCAGTACTTC; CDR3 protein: CASSLDSGRRETQYF
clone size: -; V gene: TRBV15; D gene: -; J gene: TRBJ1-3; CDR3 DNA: TGTGCCACCAGCAGAGATATCACCGCTGGAAACACCATATATTTT; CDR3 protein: CATSRDITAGNTIYF
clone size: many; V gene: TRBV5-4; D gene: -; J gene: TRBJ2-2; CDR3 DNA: TGTGCCAGCAGCTCTCTAGGACAGACCACCGGGGAGCTGTTTTTT; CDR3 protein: CASSSLGQTTGELFF
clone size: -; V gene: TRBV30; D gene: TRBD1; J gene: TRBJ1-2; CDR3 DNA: TGTGCCTGGAGTCGCGTACAGGGGAACTATGGCTACACCTTC; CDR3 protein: CAWSRVQGNYGYTF
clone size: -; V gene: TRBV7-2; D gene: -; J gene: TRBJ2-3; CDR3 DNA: TGTGCCAGCAGCTTACGAAGCGGGTCTCGAGGCACAGATACGCAGTATTTT; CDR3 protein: CASSLRSGSRGTDTQYF
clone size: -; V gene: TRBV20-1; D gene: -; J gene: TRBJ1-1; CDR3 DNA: TGCAGTGCCAGGGTGAACACTGAAGCTTTCTTT; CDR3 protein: CSARVNTEAFF
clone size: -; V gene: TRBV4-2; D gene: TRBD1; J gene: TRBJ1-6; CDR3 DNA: TGTGCCAGCAGCCAAGTTACTGGACAGGGAACACCCCTCCACTTT; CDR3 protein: CASSQVTGQGTPLHF
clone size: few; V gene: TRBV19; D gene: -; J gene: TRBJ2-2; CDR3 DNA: TGTGCCAGTAGTATACCAGCGGGGAACACCGGGGAGCTGTTTTTT; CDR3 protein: CASSIPAGNTGELFF
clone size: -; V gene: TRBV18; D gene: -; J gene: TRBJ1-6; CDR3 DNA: TGTGCCAGCTCCCCTTGGCGGGTAGGAAATTCACCCCTCCACTTT; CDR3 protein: CASSPWRVGNSPLHF
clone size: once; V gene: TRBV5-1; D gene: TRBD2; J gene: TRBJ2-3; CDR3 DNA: TGCGCCAGCATGGCGGGAGGCTTCACAGATACGCAGTATTTT; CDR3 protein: CASMAGGFTDTQYF
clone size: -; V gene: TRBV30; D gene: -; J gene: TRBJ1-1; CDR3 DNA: TGTGCCTGGAGTGTAGGAGGCACTAAGACTGAAGCTTTCTTT; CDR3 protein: CAWSVGGTKTEAFF
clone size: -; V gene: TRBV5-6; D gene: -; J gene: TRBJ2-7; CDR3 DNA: TGTGCCAGCAGCTCGAGGGCCGGCGAGCAGTACTTC; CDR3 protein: CASSSRAGEQYF
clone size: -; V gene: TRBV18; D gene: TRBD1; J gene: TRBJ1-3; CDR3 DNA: TGTGCCAGCTCACCACAGCAGGGGGCGGAAAACACCATATATTTT; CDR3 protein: CASSPQQGAENTIYF
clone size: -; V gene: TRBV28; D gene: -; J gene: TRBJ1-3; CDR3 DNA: TGTGCCAGCAGTTTAAATTTGGGGGCTGGAAACACCATATATTTT; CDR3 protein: CASSLNLGAGNTIYF
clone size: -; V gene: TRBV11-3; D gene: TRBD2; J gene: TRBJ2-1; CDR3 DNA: TGTGCCAGCAGCCCCGGGGTAGCGGGAGAAGGTGAGCAGTTCTTC; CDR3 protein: CASSPGVAGEGEQFF
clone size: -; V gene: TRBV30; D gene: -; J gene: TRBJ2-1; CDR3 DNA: TGTGCCTGGAGTGTACGGGGTGAGCAGTTCTTC; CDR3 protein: CAWSVRGEQFF
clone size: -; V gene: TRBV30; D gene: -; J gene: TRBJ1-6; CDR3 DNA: TGTGCCTGGAGCCCACGGAGATATTTGGGTTCACCCCTCCACTTT; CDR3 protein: CAWSPRRYLGSPLHF
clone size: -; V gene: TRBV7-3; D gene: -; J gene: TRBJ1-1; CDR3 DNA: TGTGCCAGCAGCTTAAGCCCGCTCCAGGGTAAAGCTTTCTTT; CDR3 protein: CASSLSPLQGKAFF
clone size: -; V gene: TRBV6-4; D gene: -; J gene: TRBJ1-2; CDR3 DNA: TGTGCCAGCAGTGACTCGATCGGTTATGCAGTGTCTTATGGCTACACCTTC; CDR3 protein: CASSDSIGYAVSYGYTF
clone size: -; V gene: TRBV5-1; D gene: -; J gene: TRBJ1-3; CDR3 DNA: TGCGCCAGCAGCTTGGGGTCAGGGATCAACTCTGGAAACACCATATATTTT; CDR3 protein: CASSLGSGINSGNTIYF
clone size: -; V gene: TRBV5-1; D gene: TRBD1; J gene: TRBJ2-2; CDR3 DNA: TGCGCCAGCGCTCTTTCAACAGGGGTTAACACCGGGGAGCTGTTTTTT; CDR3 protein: CASALSTGVNTGELFF
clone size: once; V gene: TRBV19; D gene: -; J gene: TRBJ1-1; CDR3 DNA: TGTGCCAGTAGTATTGGGGGGGAAAACACTGAAGCTTTCTTT; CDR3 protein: CASSIGGENTEAFF